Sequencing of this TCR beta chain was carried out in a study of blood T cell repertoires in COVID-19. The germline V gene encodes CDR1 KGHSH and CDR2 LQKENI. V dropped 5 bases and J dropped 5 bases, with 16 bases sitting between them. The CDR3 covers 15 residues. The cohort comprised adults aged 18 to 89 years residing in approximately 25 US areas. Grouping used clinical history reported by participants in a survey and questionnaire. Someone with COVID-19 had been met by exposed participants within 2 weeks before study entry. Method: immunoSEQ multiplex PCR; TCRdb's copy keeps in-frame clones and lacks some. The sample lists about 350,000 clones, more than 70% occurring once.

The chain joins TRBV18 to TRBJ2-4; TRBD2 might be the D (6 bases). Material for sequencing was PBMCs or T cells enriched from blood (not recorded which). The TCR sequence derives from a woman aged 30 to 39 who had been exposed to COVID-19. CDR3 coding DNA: TGTGCCAGCTCAACTGATCAGGGAGGAGAAAACATTCAGTACTTC. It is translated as CASSTDQGGENIQYF.